This TCR beta chain originates from a study of shared clonotypes between healthy human individuals. Genomic DNA belonging to each subset was distributed in equal measure over several immunoSEQ plates. Method: immunoSEQ multiplex PCR; TCRdb's copy keeps in-frame clones and lacks some. The table records about 680,000 clones, 73% of them present only once. The sample was memory CD4+ T cells sorted from blood. The sample's subset: CD45RA-negative fraction. The receptor comes from a woman aged 25 to 39 in good health.

CDR3 sequence reads: CASTMARQPQHF. Written as DNA, the CDR3 is TGTGCCAGTACCATGGCCCGTCAGCCCCAGCATTTT. This sequence joins TRBV19 and TRBJ1-5, with unresolved D. Germline lookup yields CDR1 LNHDA and CDR2 SQIVND (reference sequence). The CDR3 consists of 12 residues. Trimming removed 7 bases at V and 6 bases at J, with 10 bases between.